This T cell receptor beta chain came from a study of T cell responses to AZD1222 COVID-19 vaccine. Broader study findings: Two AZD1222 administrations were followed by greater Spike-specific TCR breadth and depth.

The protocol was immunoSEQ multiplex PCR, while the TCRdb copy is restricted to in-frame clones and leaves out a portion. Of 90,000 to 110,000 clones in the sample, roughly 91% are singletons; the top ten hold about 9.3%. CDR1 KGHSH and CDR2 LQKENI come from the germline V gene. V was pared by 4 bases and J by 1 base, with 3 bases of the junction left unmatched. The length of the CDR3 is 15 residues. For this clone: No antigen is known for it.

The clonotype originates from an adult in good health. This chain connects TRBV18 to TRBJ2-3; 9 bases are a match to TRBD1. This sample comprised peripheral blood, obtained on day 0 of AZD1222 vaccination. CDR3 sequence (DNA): TGTGCCAGCTCACGGGGGACAGGGCGCACAGATACGCAGTATTTT. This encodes CASSRGTGRTDTQYF. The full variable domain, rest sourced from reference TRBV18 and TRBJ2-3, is NAGVMQNPRHLVRRRGQEARLRCSPMKGHSHVYWYRQLPEEGLKFMVYLQKENIIDESGMPKERFSAEFPKEGPSILRIQQVVRGDSAAYFCASSRGTGRTDTQYFGPGTRLTVL.